These 6 T cell receptor beta chains originate from one sample sequenced in a study of vaccination and CD4 T cells after COVID-19. For these receptors, no antigen is known. CD4+ T cells that had been cultured provided DNA sequenced with the Oncomine TCR Beta short-read assay. Via MiXCR, TCRdb re-called the PCR reads, giving one row per CDR3 protein. The sample lists approximately 3,400 distinct CDR3 sequences; 24% were seen once. Treatment meaning: 10-day PBMC culture with coronavirus spike peptide pools or control peptides (ViraFEST assay). CD4+ T-cell collection from the unexposed donor predated the COVID-19 pandemic (2011-2018). Sequencing was performed on CD4+ T cells from blood, cultured in vitro. The receptors were gathered from a human donor in good health.

This sequence joins TRBV28 and TRBJ1-5, with unresolved D. This CDR3 contains 12 residues. The germline CDR1 and CDR2 sequences are MDHEN and SYDVKM. Trimming took 2 bases from V and 9 from J, leaving 8 bases between them. The CDR3 spells CASSLQSRPQHF. CDR3 nucleotides: TGTGCCAGCAGTTTACAAAGTCGGCCCCAGCATTTT.

The V gene is TRBV19, the J gene TRBJ2-5; D not certain. With 5 bases removed from V and 2 bases from J, the gap between germline ends came to 3 bases. The CDR3 has 11 amino acids. CDR1 and CDR2 (germline): LNHDA, SQIVND (reference sequence). In DNA, the CDR3 is TGTGCCAGTAGTTGGCAAGAGACCCAGTACTTC. Protein: CASSWQETQYF.

This clonotype was counted only a few times. The chain is built from TRBV19 and TRBJ2-6, with TRBD1 matching 8 bases. The CDR3 contains 18 residues. The V gene end was trimmed by 5 bases and the J gene end by 0 bases; junction bases not matched to a gene: 9. Germline V CDR1 and CDR2: LNHDA, SQIVND (reference sequence). The CDR3 spells CASSQPGTGSSGANVLTF. For the CDR3, the DNA is TGTGCCAGTAGTCAACCCGGGACAGGCAGCTCTGGGGCCAACGTCCTGACTTTC.

V and J are TRBV2 and TRBJ1-2, with TRBD1 matching 8 bases. The CDR3 length is 14 residues. V trimming: 9 bases; J trimming: 3 bases; junction bases outside the gene matches: 9. Per the germline V gene, CDR1 is SNHLY and CDR2 is FYNNEI. The CDR3 DNA reads TGTGCCAGACGGGCGGGACAGGTTGACTATGGCTACACCTTC. Translated: CARRAGQVDYGYTF.

About this clonotype itself: This may be a read error, as it is one base from a much larger clone. V usage is TRBV7-9 and J usage is TRBJ2-4; 13 positions match TRBD2. CDR1 is SEHNR, CDR2 FQNEAQ, per germline (reference sequence). The CDR3 covers 16 residues. V shed 4 bases and J 9 bases; nucleotides not matched to a gene: 9. As DNA, the CDR3 is TGTGCCAGCAGCTCGTGGACTAGCGGGAGCTTCAGCATTCAGTACTTC. Translation gives CASSSWTSGSFSIQYF.

This clonotype has just a few counts. The chain is built from TRBV11-2 and TRBJ2-1, with D possibly TRBD2 on 6 matching bases. Germline V gene sequence: CDR1 SGHAT, CDR2 FQNNGV. This CDR3 contains 18 residues. V lost 3 bases, J lost 0 bases, and 18 bases lay in between. The DNA for the CDR3 is TGTGCCAGCAGCTTGGGGAGGAAGACAGTTTTCTCCTACAATGAGCAGTTCTTC. Residues: CASSLGRKTVFSYNEQFF.